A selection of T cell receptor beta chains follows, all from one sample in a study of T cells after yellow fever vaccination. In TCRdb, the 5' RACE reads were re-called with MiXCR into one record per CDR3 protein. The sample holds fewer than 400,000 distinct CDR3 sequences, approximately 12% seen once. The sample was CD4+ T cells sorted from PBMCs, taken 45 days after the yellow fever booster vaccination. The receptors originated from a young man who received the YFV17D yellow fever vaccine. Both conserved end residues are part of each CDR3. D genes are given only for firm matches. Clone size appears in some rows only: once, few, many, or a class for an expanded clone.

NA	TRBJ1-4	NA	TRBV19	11	TGTGCCAGTAGTATCGCCGGAGGACTGTTTTTT	CASSIAGGLFF
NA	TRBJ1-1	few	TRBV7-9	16	TGTGCCAGCAGCTTAGTCCGGGGTATCGGGAACACTGAAGCTTTCTTT	CASSLVRGIGNTEAFF
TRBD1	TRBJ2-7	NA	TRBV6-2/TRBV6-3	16	TGTGCCAGCAGGAGGCTTCCGGGACAGGGACCCTACGAGCAGTACTTC	CASRRLPGQGPYEQYF
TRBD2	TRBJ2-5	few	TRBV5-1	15	TGCGCCAGCAGCCCTAGCGGGCCGGGCGGGGAGACCCAGTACTTC	CASSPSGPGGETQYF
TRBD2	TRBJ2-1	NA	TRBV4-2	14	TGTGCCAGCAGCCAAGAGACCAGCGGGGGGGAGCAGTTCTTC	CASSQETSGGEQFF
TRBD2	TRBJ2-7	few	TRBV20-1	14	TGCAGTGCTGCGGGGGGGGGTAACTCCTACGAGCAGTACTTC	CSAAGGGNSYEQYF
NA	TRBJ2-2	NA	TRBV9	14	TGTGCCAGCAGCGTAGTGGGGTTGCCCGGGGAGCTGTTTTTT	CASSVVGLPGELFF
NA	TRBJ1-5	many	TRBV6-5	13	TGTGCCAGCAGTTACAATAGCAATCAGCCCCAGCATTTT	CASSYNSNQPQHF
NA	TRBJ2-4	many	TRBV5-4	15	TGTGCCAGCAGGGGGACGGGCCTAGCCAAAAACATTCAGTACTTC	CASRGTGLAKNIQYF
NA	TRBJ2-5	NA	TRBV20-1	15	TGCAGTGCTAGAGATGTGAGGGCAGCACAAGAGACCCAGTACTTC	CSARDVRAAQETQYF
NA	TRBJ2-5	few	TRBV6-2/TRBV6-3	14	TGTGCCAGCAGCGAACAGGAGTACCAAGAGACCCAGTACTTC	CASSEQEYQETQYF
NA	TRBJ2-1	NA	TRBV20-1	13	TGCAGTGCGAAAGTGGGGGCCCGGAATGAGCAGTTCTTC	CSAKVGARNEQFF
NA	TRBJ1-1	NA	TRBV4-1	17	TGCGCCAGCAGCCAAGAAGGTCCACCAACGGTTAACACTGAAGCTTTCTTT	CASSQEGPPTVNTEAFF
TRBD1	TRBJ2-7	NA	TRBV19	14	TGTGCCAGTAGTAGGGACAGGCTAGAAAAGCAGCAGTACTTC	CASSRDRLEKQQYF
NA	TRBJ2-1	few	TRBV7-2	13	TGTGCCAGCAGCCGCGGCAGAGACAATGAGCAGTTCTTC	CASSRGRDNEQFF
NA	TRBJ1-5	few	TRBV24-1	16	TGTGCCACCAGTGATGCCGGGACCTCTAGCAATCAGCCCCAGCATTTT	CATSDAGTSSNQPQHF
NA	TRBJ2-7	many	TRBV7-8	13	TGTGCCAGCAGCTTATCGACAGACTACGAGCAGTACTTC	CASSLSTDYEQYF
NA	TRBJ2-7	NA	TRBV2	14	TGTGCCAGCAGTGAACAGGGGACTCACTACGAGCAGTACTTC	CASSEQGTHYEQYF
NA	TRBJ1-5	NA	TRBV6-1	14	TGTGCCAGCAGGCCGGACATCGGCAATCAGCCCCAGCATTTT	CASRPDIGNQPQHF
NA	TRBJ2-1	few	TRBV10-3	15	TGTGCCATCAGAGGGACTCATAGACCATACAATGAGCAGTTCTTC	CAIRGTHRPYNEQFF
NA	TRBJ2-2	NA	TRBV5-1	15	TGCGCCAGCAGCTTGGCCACGGGTTTCGCCGGGGAGCTGTTTTTT	CASSLATGFAGELFF
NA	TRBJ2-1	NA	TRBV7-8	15	TGTGCCAGCAGCTCTAGACAGGCACATTCCCCTAGGGAGTTCTTC	CASSSRQAHSPREFF
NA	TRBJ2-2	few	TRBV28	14	TGTGCCAGCAGTTTCGTGGTCTCAACCGGGGAGCTGTTTTTT	CASSFVVSTGELFF
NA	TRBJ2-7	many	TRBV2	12	TGTGCCAGCAGTGCTCAGTATCTAGAGCAGTACTTC	CASSAQYLEQYF
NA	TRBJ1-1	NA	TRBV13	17	TGTGCCAGCAGCTTAGGCGAGGACTGGCAGGCAAACACTGAAGCTTTCTTT	CASSLGEDWQANTEAFF
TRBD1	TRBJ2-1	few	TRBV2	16	TGTGCCAGCAGTGAATTGGGCACCGGGACAGGGGGGGAGCAGTTCTTC	CASSELGTGTGGEQFF
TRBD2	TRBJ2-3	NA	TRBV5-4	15	TGTGCCAGCAGCTTGATGGGGGGGTTCACAGATACGCAGTATTTT	CASSLMGGFTDTQYF
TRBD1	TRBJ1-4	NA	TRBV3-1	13	TGTGCCAGCAGTCGACAGGGGGAAGTAAAACTGTTTTTT	CASSRQGEVKLFF
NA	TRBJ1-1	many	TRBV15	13	TGTGCCACCAGGACGGCCTTGAACACTGAAGCTTTCTTT	CATRTALNTEAFF
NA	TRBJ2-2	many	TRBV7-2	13	TGTGCCAGCAGCTTCCTAAACACCGGGGAGCTGTTTTTT	CASSFLNTGELFF
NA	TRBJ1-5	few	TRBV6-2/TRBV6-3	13	TGTGCCAGCAGTTACTCGAGTGGGCAGCCCCAGCATTTT	CASSYSSGQPQHF
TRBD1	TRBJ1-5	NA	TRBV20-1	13	TGCAGTCCTAGAGGGGGCGGCAATCAGCCCCAGCATTTT	CSPRGGGNQPQHF
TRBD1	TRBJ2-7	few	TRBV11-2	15	TGTGCCAGCAGCGCTGGACCGGGACAGGTATACGAGCAGTACTTC	CASSAGPGQVYEQYF
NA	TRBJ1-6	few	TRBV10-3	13	TGTGCCATCAGGGAGACTTCGGACTCACCCCTCCACTTT	CAIRETSDSPLHF
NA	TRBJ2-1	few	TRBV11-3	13	TGTGCCAGCAGCTCGCTTACGATCGGTGAGCAGTTCTTC	CASSSLTIGEQFF